A single sample gave rise to the 10 T cell receptor beta chains below, sequenced in a study of T cell changes during pregnancy in multiple sclerosis. Some clones are missing from TCRdb's copy, which holds only in-frame ones; the method was immunoSEQ multiplex PCR. The top ten clones hold roughly 0.8% of a sample with tens of thousands of clones, 91% of them seen once. The specimen was peripheral blood, collected in the second trimester of pregnancy. The receptors were gathered from a female donor with multiple sclerosis, enrolled in a pregnancy study.

This clone has a single count. The rearrangement joins TRBV25-1 to TRBJ2-2, with 7 bases aligning to TRBD2. With 3 bases clipped from V and 2 bases from J, the junction kept 6 bases outside the gene matches. The V gene's germline CDR1 is MGHDK and CDR2 SYGVNS. This CDR3 contains 16 residues. CDR3 bases: TGTGCCAGCAGTGACTTTGGGACTACCAACACCGGGGAGCTGTTTTTT. This sequence encodes CASSDFGTTNTGELFF.

V usage is TRBV4-3 and J usage is TRBJ2-5, with 7 bases that match TRBD2. Losses at the gene ends were 0 bases for V and 7 bases for J; bases not matched to a gene: 5. Germline CDR1 reads LGHNA; CDR2 reads YSLEER. This CDR3 contains 14 residues. This CDR3 is CASSQEASGGTQYF. The CDR3 DNA reads TGCGCCAGCAGCCAAGAAGCTAGCGGAGGGACCCAGTACTTC.

The chain joins TRBV5-6 to TRBJ2-1, with D possibly being TRBD2 (7 bases). V was pared by 2 bases and J by 5 bases, with 17 bases between. Germline V gene lookup returns CDR1 SGHDT and CDR2 YYEEEE. This CDR3 has 16 residues. DNA for the CDR3: TGTGCCAGCAGCTTTTTTCGAGGGGGGGCTAACAATGAGCAGTTCTTC. It specifies CASSFFRGGANNEQFF.

The chain links TRBV9 to TRBJ1-3; 8 nucleotides align to TRBD1. V was clipped by 7 bases and J by 3 bases; unmatched bases: 9. The CDR3 has 15 amino acids. Per the germline V gene, CDR1 is SGDLS and CDR2 is YYNGEE. The CDR3 loop reads CASAHRGKDGNTIYF. The CDR3 DNA follows: TGTGCCAGCGCACACAGGGGGAAGGATGGAAACACCATATATTTT.

V gene TRBV5-6 combines with J gene TRBJ1-1; TRBD1 matches 7 bases. This CDR3 comprises 13 residues. Germline lookup yields CDR1 SGHDT and CDR2 YYEEEE. Germline trimming cut 6 bases from V and 7 bases from J; bases unmatched to any gene: 9. CDR3 region: CASTGQDPSEAFF. Here the CDR3 DNA reads TGTGCCAGCACCGGACAGGACCCCAGTGAAGCTTTCTTT.

V gene TRBV6-6 combines with J gene TRBJ1-1; D remains unclear. This CDR3 region has 15 residues. Germline V gene sequence: CDR1 MNHNY, CDR2 SVGAGI (reference sequence). V lost 0 bases and J 2 bases, leaving 10 bases between the germline ends. The CDR3 is CASSYSAVQNTEAFF. The CDR3 nucleotides are TGTGCCAGCAGTTACTCGGCGGTCCAAAACACTGAAGCTTTCTTT.

The table lists this clone with a few counts. The chain couples TRBV2 to TRBJ2-7; TRBD1 is a possible D gene (5 bases). The CDR3 consists of 14 residues. Germline CDR1 SNHLY, CDR2 FYNNEI. Trimming removed 6 bases at V and 0 bases at J, with 12 bases between. The CDR3 reads CASRRSGLSYEQYF. The CDR3 nucleotides read TGTGCCAGCAGACGATCAGGGCTCTCCTACGAGCAGTACTTC.

This clone was found once. This chain links TRBV11-2 with TRBJ2-7; 8 nucleotides align to TRBD2. Per germline, CDR1 SGHAT and CDR2 FQNNGV. CDR3 size: 16 residues. The V segment lost 6 bases and the J segment 4 bases; nucleotides outside the gene matches: 14. Here the CDR3 reads CASSLAGLVRVYEQYF. The CDR3 DNA reads TGTGCCAGCAGTCTAGCGGGTCTAGTTCGGGTTTACGAGCAGTACTTC.

J is TRBJ1-3 and V is TRBV6-1; unclear D gene. Trimming took 4 bases from V and 0 from J, leaving 10 bases between them. Per the germline V gene, CDR1 is MNHNS and CDR2 is SASEGT. The CDR3 is 15 residues long. In DNA form, the CDR3 reads TGTGCCAGCAGTGGTCACCCACACTCTGGAAACACCATATATTTT. This codes for CASSGHPHSGNTIYF.

This clone appeared a single time. The chain combines TRBV7-9 with TRBJ2-7; 10 bases agree with TRBD1. V dropped 6 bases and J dropped 2; count of bases not matched to a gene: 4. The CDR3 totals 14 residues. Germline lookup yields CDR1 SEHNR and CDR2 FQNEAQ (reference sequence). CDR3 nucleotides: TGTGCCAGCAGACCCGGGACAGGGGCCTACGAGCAGTACTTC. The encoded protein is CASRPGTGAYEQYF.